This passage covers 22 T cell receptor beta chains from one sample sequenced in a study of human T cells and chemical hapten exposure. Time point specified: pre-sensitization, week 0. Treatment given: therapeutic diphenylcyclopropenone sensitization with weekly scalp DPC. Researchers extracted total RNA from unfractionated whole blood. Each CDR3 protein gets one entry after TCRdb re-called the RACE reads with MiXCR. The sample has under 40,000 distinct CDR3 sequences; 10% are singletons. Sequencing was performed on whole blood, taken in connection with sensitization to the hapten diphenylcyclopropenone (DPC). These receptors were obtained from a man in his fifties with alopecia areata. Some clones in this sample may be carry-over from other donors' samples.

The sample holds many counts of this clonotype. This rearrangement joins TRBV4-2 to TRBJ2-7; D not resolved. CDR1 and CDR2 from the germline V gene are LGHNA and YNFKEQ. The germline V and J ends were trimmed by 0 bases and 4 bases, with 10 bases remaining between them. The CDR3 runs 14 residues. This chain's CDR3 is CASSQDQVGYEQYF. Written as DNA, the CDR3 is TGTGCCAGCAGCCAAGATCAGGTGGGGTACGAGCAGTACTTC.

The V and J genes are TRBV28 and TRBJ1-2; 7 nucleotides agree with TRBD1. The germline gives CDR1 MDHEN, CDR2 SYDVKM. After removal of 6 bases from V and 10 bases from J, the junction contained 11 bases not matched to a gene. The CDR3 length is 13 residues. CDR3 DNA sequence: TGTGCCAGCAGCGAAGAAAGGGGACAGAACTACACCTTC. Protein sequence: CASSEERGQNYTF.

This clonotype was seen repeatedly, ten times or more. The rearrangement joins TRBV6-1 to TRBJ2-2; 8 bases are shared with TRBD1. The CDR3 sequence is 15 residues long. Germline V gives CDR1 MNHNS, CDR2 SASEGT. V shed 5 bases, J shed 4 bases, and the junction held 6 bases outside the gene matches. CDR3 sequence: CASSKGQGVTGELFF. Here the CDR3 DNA reads TGTGCCAGCAGTAAAGGACAGGGCGTCACCGGGGAGCTGTTTTTT.

The chain uses TRBV7-2 and TRBJ1-5; no reliable D call. The CDR3 runs 13 residues. The germline V and J ends were trimmed by 1 base and 10 bases, with 11 bases remaining between them. The germline V gene has CDR1 SGHTA and CDR2 FQGNSA. The DNA of the CDR3 is TGTGCCAGCAGCTTAGAGGCCGAGGGTCCCCAGCATTTT. Translated, it gives CASSLEAEGPQHF.

This clonotype has a count of ten or more. The chain has TRBV11-2 and TRBJ2-3, with a weak D call TRBD2 (5 bases). The CDR3 contains 13 residues. V was clipped by 7 bases and J by 0 bases, with 8 bases between them. Germline V gene sequence: CDR1 SGHAT, CDR2 FQNNGV. CDR3 in amino acids: CASKAGSTDTQYF. The CDR3 DNA sequence: TGTGCCAGCAAGGCGGGTAGCACAGATACGCAGTATTTT.

This clonotype has ten or more counts. V is TRBV5-1 and J is TRBJ2-7, with 11 bases matching TRBD2. The trim removed 2 bases at V and 3 bases at J, leaving 1 base unmatched. Germline V gives CDR1 SGHRS, CDR2 YFSETQ. There are 14 residues in the CDR3. The CDR3 is CASSLLAGDYEQYF. CDR3 nucleotides: TGCGCCAGCAGCTTACTAGCGGGGGACTACGAGCAGTACTTC.

In this sample, this clonotype turned up many times. The rearrangement links TRBV28 to TRBJ1-1, with D perhaps TRBD1 (5 bases). The V gene lost 7 bases and the J gene lost 4 bases, with 16 bases spanning the gap. CDR1 is MDHEN, CDR2 SYDVKM, per germline. The length of the CDR3 is 14 residues. Here the CDR3 DNA reads TGTGCCAGCAAGTCGGGACGGATTATCACTGAAGCTTTCTTT. Translating gives CASKSGRIITEAFF.

At least ten counts were recorded for this clonotype. The rearrangement uses TRBV29-1 and TRBJ2-6; D is unclear. This CDR3 is built from 17 residues. V was pared by 0 bases and J by 4 bases, with 16 bases between. Germline CDR1 reads SQVTM; CDR2 reads ANQGSEA. CDR3 protein: CSVEDVAYSEGANVLTF. The DNA for the CDR3 is TGCAGCGTTGAAGATGTGGCATACTCGGAAGGGGCCAACGTCCTGACTTTC.

Ten or more counts support this clonotype. V usage is TRBV6-5 and J usage is TRBJ1-1; TRBD1 aligns across 9 bases. Germline-derived CDR1 and CDR2 are MNHEY and SVGAGI. The V and J ends lost 2 bases and 7 bases, in that order; junction bases with no gene match: 11. The CDR3 length is 16 residues. This CDR3 is CASSYLRNRGHFEAFF. DNA of the CDR3: TGTGCCAGCAGTTACCTCCGGAACAGGGGGCATTTTGAAGCTTTCTTT.

This clonotype was detected ten times or more. The rearrangement links TRBV12-3 or TRBV12-4 to TRBJ2-5; 7 bases are shared with TRBD1. The CDR3 contains 15 residues. V was pared by 6 bases and J by 4 bases, with 11 bases of the junction left unmatched. The CDR3 region is CASRQGQPNLETQYF. For the CDR3, the DNA is TGTGCCAGCAGACAGGGACAGCCAAACCTAGAGACCCAGTACTTC.

This clonotype was recorded many times. This sequence joins TRBV7-2 and TRBJ1-4; D remains ambiguous. The CDR3 contains 13 residues. The V gene lost 3 bases and the J gene lost 4 bases, with 6 bases spanning the gap. Germline CDR1 is SGHTA and CDR2 is FQGNSA. The CDR3 region has the DNA TGTGCCAGCAGCTTGGAACTTAATGAAAAACTGTTTTTT. Translation: CASSLELNEKLFF.

Ten or more counts support this clonotype. This chain links TRBV7-6 with TRBJ2-1; 7 nucleotides match TRBD2. Germline-derived CDR1 and CDR2 are SGHVS and FNYEAQ. The CDR3 sequence is 15 residues long. J gave up 3 bases and V 5 bases, and 7 bases lay outside the gene matches. CDR3 amino acids: CASSPEGLLYNEQFF. In DNA form, the CDR3 reads TGTGCCAGCAGCCCAGAGGGACTACTCTACAATGAGCAGTTCTTC.

The J gene is TRBJ2-1, the V gene TRBV18; 7 bases map to TRBD1. The V segment lost 5 bases and the J segment 9 bases; nucleotides outside the gene matches: 10. CDR1 and CDR2 from the germline V gene are KGHSH and LQKENI. The CDR3 length is 14 residues. CDR3 nucleotide sequence: TGTGCCAGCTCATCCATGACAGGGAGTTTTGAGCAGTTCTTC. Its protein product is CASSSMTGSFEQFF. Full variable domain (outside the CDR3, taken from reference TRBV18 and TRBJ2-1): NAGVMQNPRHLVRRRGQEARLRCSPMKGHSHVYWYRQLPEEGLKFMVYLQKENIIDESGMPKERFSAEFPKEGPSILRIQQVVRGDSAAYFCASSSMTGSFEQFFGPGTRLTVL.

This clonotype was recorded at least ten times. The chain uses TRBV18 and TRBJ1-2; TRBD1 matches at 7 bases. CDR1 is KGHSH, CDR2 LQKENI, per germline. The CDR3 totals 14 residues. The ends lost 3 bases at V and 4 bases at J; junction bases unmatched: 5. The CDR3 protein is CASSPATGPYGYTF. The DNA of the CDR3 is TGTGCCAGCTCACCCGCGACAGGGCCCTATGGCTACACCTTC.

This clonotype was found many times. This chain uses TRBV7-2 with TRBJ2-1, with D uncertain. V was clipped by 3 bases and J by 5 bases, with 8 bases between them. CDR3 size: 13 residues. Germline lookup yields CDR1 SGHTA and CDR2 FQGNSA. CDR3 sequence: CASSLLGNNEQFF. DNA of the CDR3: TGTGCCAGCAGCTTGCTAGGAAACAATGAGCAGTTCTTC.

This clonotype was observed many times. V is TRBV28 and J is TRBJ2-3, with TRBD2 identical over 11 bases. This CDR3 has 15 residues. The ends lost 6 bases at V and 4 bases at J; junction bases unmatched: 6. Germline V lookup: CDR1 MDHEN, CDR2 SYDVKM. The CDR3 loop reads CASSPAGLAADTQYF. CDR3 in DNA: TGTGCCAGCAGCCCGGCGGGACTAGCGGCAGATACGCAGTATTTT.

This clonotype was counted a few times. The CDR3 sequence is CAGKQGSGYTF. In nucleotides, the CDR3 is TGTGCCGGGAAACAGGGGTCTGGCTACACCTTC. The chain employs TRBV28 and TRBJ1-2, with TRBD1 matching over 7 bases. The V gene's germline CDR1 is MDHEN and CDR2 SYDVKM. CDR3 length equals 11 residues. After removal of 11 bases from V and 7 bases from J, the junction contained 7 bases not matched to a gene.

This clonotype has ten or more counts. The chain carries TRBV24-1 and TRBJ1-2; D is undetermined. This CDR3 has 14 residues. V shed 4 bases and J shed 4 bases, with 12 bases lying between them. Germline V CDR1 and CDR2: KGHDR, SFDVKD. The CDR3 region is CATSDAHVSYGYTF. Written as DNA, the CDR3 is TGTGCCACCAGTGACGCACACGTTTCCTATGGCTACACCTTC.

The chain links TRBV28 to TRBJ2-1; 9 bases align to TRBD2. Germline V gene sequence: CDR1 MDHEN, CDR2 SYDVKM. The junction had 19 bases not matched to a gene; V was cut back by 9 bases and J by 7 bases. The CDR3 length is 17 residues. This CDR3 is CASTKQASGIRDNEQFF. The CDR3 DNA sequence: TGTGCCAGTACTAAGCAGGCTAGCGGGATAAGGGATAATGAGCAGTTCTTC.

This clonotype was observed at least ten times. This rearrangement joins TRBV20-1 to TRBJ1-6; 11 positions agree with TRBD1. Germline V CDR1 and CDR2: DFQATT, SNEGSKA (reference sequence). This CDR3 is 13 amino acids long. Germline trimming cut 3 bases from V and 8 bases from J; bases unmatched to any gene: 0. The CDR3 nucleotides read TGCAGTGCTAGGGGACAGGGGGATTCACCCCTCCACTTT. Encoded protein: CSARGQGDSPLHF.

This clonotype was seen many times. V is TRBV11-3 and J is TRBJ2-3; 16 positions agree with TRBD2. CDR3 length equals 17 residues. Germline V gene lookup returns CDR1 SGHNT and CDR2 YENEEA. V was pared by 5 bases and J by 0 bases, with 2 bases of the junction left unmatched. The CDR3, as DNA: TGTGCCAGCAGCCCGGGACTAGCGGGAGGGAGCACAGATACGCAGTATTTT. It specifies CASSPGLAGGSTDTQYF.

This clonotype has a count of ten or more. The chain links TRBV11-1 to TRBJ2-7; 7 bases align to TRBD2. Germline V gives CDR1 SGHAT, CDR2 FQDESV (reference sequence). Losses at the gene ends were 6 bases for V and 4 bases for J; bases not matched to a gene: 6. The CDR3 consists of 13 residues. This CDR3 reads CASSREDGYEQYF. The CDR3 DNA is TGTGCCAGCAGTCGGGAGGACGGGTACGAGCAGTACTTC.